These 5 T cell receptor beta chains originate from one sample sequenced in a study of cytomegalovirus exposure and HLA in healthy donors. The PCR was carried out with 60 Vbeta primers and 13 Jbeta primers. Produced via immunoSEQ multiplex PCR; TCRdb's table is partial and in-frame only. The sample features 45,000 to 60,000 clones, with around 3.7% in its top ten. The sample taken for sequencing was PBMCs. All receptors come from a male donor in good health and CMV-seronegative.

This sequence joins TRBV5-1 and TRBJ2-1, with 8 positions matching TRBD2. The CDR3 is made up of 15 amino acids. V lost 1 base and J lost 9; bases outside the gene matches: 9. The germline V gene has CDR1 SGHRS and CDR2 YFSETQ. CDR3 coding DNA: TGCGCCAGCAGCTTGTTCGGGGGCGGGGGGAGTGAGCAGTTCTTC. Translation gives CASSLFGGGGSEQFF.

This chain uses TRBV6-5 with TRBJ2-7, with 7 bases fitting TRBD2. V shed 5 bases and J 5 bases; nucleotides not matched to a gene: 12. The CDR3 consists of 15 residues. The germline V gene has CDR1 MNHEY and CDR2 SVGAGI. CDR3 DNA: TGTGCCAGCAGTCAAAGGGGACTACCTAGCAACGAGCAGTACTTC. Amino acid sequence: CASSQRGLPSNEQYF.

The chain uses TRBV7-3 and TRBJ2-3; D is possibly TRBD2 (6 bases). The V end lost 2 bases, the J end lost 1 base, and 13 bases lay between the germline ends. Germline CDR1 and CDR2: SGHTA and FQGTGA. This CDR3 has 16 residues. The CDR3 here is CASSLAGRRGTDTQYF. The CDR3 coding sequence is TGTGCCAGCAGCTTAGCCGGGAGAAGGGGCACAGATACGCAGTATTTT.

CDR3 protein: CASSYFRGQTGANVLTF. The DNA for the CDR3 is TGTGCCAGCAGCTATTTCAGGGGGCAGACCGGGGCCAACGTCCTGACTTTC. V gene TRBV5-4 combines with J gene TRBJ2-6; the match to TRBD1 covers 8 bases. The CDR3 has 17 residues. The ends lost 3 bases at V and 4 bases at J; junction bases unmatched: 9. Germline lookup yields CDR1 SGHNT and CDR2 YYREEE (reference sequence).

The chain recombines TRBV18 with TRBJ2-7; 10 positions match TRBD2. The CDR3 spans 17 residues. After removal of 4 bases from V and 2 bases from J, the junction contained 11 bases not matched to a gene. Germline V gene sequence: CDR1 KGHSH, CDR2 LQKENI. CDR3 nucleotides: TGTGCCAGCTCACTAGAGGGGCTAGCGGGAGCTCCCTACGAGCAGTACTTC. This translates into CASSLEGLAGAPYEQYF.